The clone carrying this T cell receptor (beta chain) was recorded many times. The target antigen is unknown. This record comes from a study of T-cell memory formation after mild COVID-19. Study-wide results and caveats: Pre-infection memory held some responding clones, suggesting pre-existing cross-reactive T cells responded.

In TCRdb, the 5' RACE reads were re-called with MiXCR into one record per CDR3 protein. The repertoire holds approximately 350,000 distinct CDR3 sequences, with 25% to 30% as singletons. Germline CDR1 and CDR2: MNHNY and SVGAGI (reference sequence). This CDR3 has 14 residues. V lost 3 bases to trimming and J lost 4 bases, with 11 bases between them. The rearrangement links TRBV6-6 to TRBJ2-3; the D is unclear. The sequencing sample was made of PBMCs or a T cell subset sorted from them (not recorded which). This receptor was taken from an adult woman who had mild COVID-19 (a few samples of this study predate the infection). Cell type and time point are not known. CDR3 loop: CASSYSDPADTQYF. The CDR3 DNA is TGTGCCAGCAGTTATTCAGACCCAGCAGATACGCAGTATTTT.